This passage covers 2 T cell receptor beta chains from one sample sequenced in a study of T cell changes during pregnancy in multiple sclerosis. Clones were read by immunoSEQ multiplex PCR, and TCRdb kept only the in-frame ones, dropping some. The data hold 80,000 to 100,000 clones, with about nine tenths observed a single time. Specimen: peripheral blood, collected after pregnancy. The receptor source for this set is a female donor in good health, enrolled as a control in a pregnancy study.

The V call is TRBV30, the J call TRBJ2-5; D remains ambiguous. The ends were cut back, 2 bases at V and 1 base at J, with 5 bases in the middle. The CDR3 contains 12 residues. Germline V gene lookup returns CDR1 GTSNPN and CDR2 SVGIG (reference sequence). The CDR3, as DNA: TGTGCCTGGAGTCAGGCCCAAGAGACCCAGTACTTC. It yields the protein CAWSQAQETQYF.

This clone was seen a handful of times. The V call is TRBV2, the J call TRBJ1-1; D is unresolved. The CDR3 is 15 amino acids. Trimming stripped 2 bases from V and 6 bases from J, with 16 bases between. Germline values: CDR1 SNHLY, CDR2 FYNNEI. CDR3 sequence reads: CASSERLGRIAEAFF. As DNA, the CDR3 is TGTGCCAGCAGTGAACGGTTGGGGAGGATTGCTGAAGCTTTCTTT.